This T cell receptor (beta chain) was identified during a study of response to subunit inactivated influenza vaccine. TCRdb passed the RT-PCR reads through MiXCR, listing each CDR3 protein once. The data contain 600,000 to 850,000 distinct CDR3 sequences, around 15% of them singletons. The J segment lost 6 bases and the V segment lost 0 bases, leaving 9 bases of the junction unmatched. The V gene's germline CDR1 is SGHVS and CDR2 FQNEAQ. This CDR3 region has 16 residues. This clonotype has only a few counts. The input for sequencing was PBMCs from blood, taken roughly 2 weeks before vaccination. V is TRBV7-8 and J is TRBJ2-3; 7 bases match TRBD2. The sequence derives from a man aged 50 to 60 who received an inactivated influenza vaccine. CDR3 nucleotide sequence: TGTGCCAGCAGCTTAGCGAGTGGAGCGGGGTTGGATACGCAGTATTTT. It is translated as CASSLASGAGLDTQYF.